Given below is one TCR beta chain in context. Repertoires were generated with immunoSEQ multiplex PCR, while TCRdb's copy carries only in-frame clones and drops some. The data show 150,000 to 200,000 clones, 75% to 90% seen once. This entry belongs to a study of cytomegalovirus exposure and HLA in healthy donors. Separate from the roughly 700-subject first cohort, the approximately 120-subject validation cohort was the one that the donors belonged to. V was clipped by 5 bases and J by 7 bases, with 14 bases between them. The CDR3 covers 14 residues. The V gene's germline CDR1 is SGHTA and CDR2 FQGTGA.

The origin of this receptor is a young man in good health and CMV-seropositive. The rearrangement uses TRBV7-3 and TRBJ2-2; a possible D gene is TRBD2 (5 bases). The material sequenced was PBMCs. The CDR3 loop is CASSLSGVDGELFF. The CDR3 bases are TGTGCCAGCAGCCTATCCGGGGTTGACGGGGAGCTGTTTTTT.